This T cell receptor (beta chain) originates from a study of OX40 agonist ivuxolimab in advanced cancers. Study-wide findings and caveats: In CD8+ T cells, expanded clones were on average more numerous than in CD4+.

This CDR3 is 13 amino acids long. Trimming left V 6 bases short and J 6 bases short, with 15 bases between. Germline CDR1 reads SNHLY; CDR2 reads FYNNEI. Blood draws occurred at baseline, cycle 4 day 1, and cycle 7 day 1. This table comes from immunoSEQ multiplex PCR, and its TCRdb copy is limited to in-frame clones, with some not included. This table has over 55,000 clones, approximately 91% appearing once. Note on this clone: Its antigen is unidentified.

The source of this sequence is an adult with an advanced solid tumor such as melanoma, head and neck, liver or kidney cancer. The chain recombines TRBV2 with TRBJ2-7; weak D call: TRBD1 (6 bases). The sample in question was CD4+ or CD8+ T cells sorted from blood, obtained in a trial of the OX40 agonist ivuxolimab. Here the CDR3 DNA reads TGTGCCAGCAGGGGGTGGAAGACAGGCGAGCAGTACTTC. This sequence encodes CASRGWKTGEQYF. Based on the CDR3 plus reference TRBV2 and TRBJ2-7, the full variable domain is EPEVTQTPSHQVTQMGQEVILRCVPISNHLYFYWYRQILGQKVEFLVSFYNNEISEKSEIFDDQFSVERPDGSNFTLKIRSTKLEDSAMYFCASRGWKTGEQYFGPGTRLTVT.